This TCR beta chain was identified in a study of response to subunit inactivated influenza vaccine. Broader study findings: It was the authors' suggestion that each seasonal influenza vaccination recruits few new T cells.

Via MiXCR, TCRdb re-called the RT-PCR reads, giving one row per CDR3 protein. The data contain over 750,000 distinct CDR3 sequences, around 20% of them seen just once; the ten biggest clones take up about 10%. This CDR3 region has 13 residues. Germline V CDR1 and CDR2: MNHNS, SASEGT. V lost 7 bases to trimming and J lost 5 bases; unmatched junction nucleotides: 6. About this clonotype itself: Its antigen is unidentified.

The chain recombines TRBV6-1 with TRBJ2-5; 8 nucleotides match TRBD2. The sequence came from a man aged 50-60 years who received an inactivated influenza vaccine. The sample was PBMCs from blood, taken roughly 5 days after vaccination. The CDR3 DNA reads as TGTGCCAGCAAGGTCAGCGGGAGTGAGACCCAGTACTTC. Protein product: CASKVSGSETQYF.